In this sample, the clone carrying this T cell receptor (beta chain) turned up a few times. These data are taken from a study of shared T cell receptors in the human thymus. After removal of 7 bases from V and 0 bases from J, the junction contained 8 bases not matched to a gene. Germline CDR1 MDHEN, CDR2 SYDVKM. The CDR3 sequence is 15 residues long. Assay used: immunoSEQ multiplex PCR; TCRdb lists only in-frame clones, some missing. The sample lists almost 550,000 clones; around 78% were seen once. These records were also assigned to another study, of human thymus T cells. According to that study: Donation was from healthy Finnish infants who were having corrective surgery that addressed congenital heart defects. The thymus tissue came from resections taken during corrective heart surgery.

The sequence derives from a boy in the first two years of life with a congenital heart defect. This chain links TRBV28 with TRBJ2-7, with TRBD2 matching over 8 bases. The source material was thymocytes. CDR3 sequence (DNA): TGTGCCAGCACCGGGGGACTAGGGGGCTCCTACGAGCAGTACTTC. This codes for CASTGGLGGSYEQYF.